The 24 T cell receptor beta chains below come from one sample, sequenced in a study of cytomegalovirus exposure and HLA in healthy donors. Primers included in the PCR were 60 Vbeta and 13 Jbeta primers. Generated by immunoSEQ multiplex PCR, the TCRdb table keeps only in-frame clones and is missing some. The table lists over 150,000 clones, approximately 80% of them singletons. Sequenced: PBMCs. The receptor source for this set is a woman in her thirties or forties in good health and CMV-seropositive.

This clone is labeled medium-sized. The chain is built from TRBV12-5 and TRBJ2-3; 8 bases are shared with TRBD1. Germline V lookup: CDR1 LGHNT, CDR2 FRNRAP. V lost 1 base and J lost 0; bases outside the gene matches: 3. The CDR3 is made up of 16 amino acids. DNA for the CDR3: TGTGCTAGTGGTTTGGGGACAGGGACTAGCACAGATACGCAGTATTTT. As protein: CASGLGTGTSTDTQYF.

This rearrangement joins TRBV7-9 to TRBJ1-5; TRBD1 might be the D (6 bases). The CDR3 contains 14 residues. CDR1 is SEHNR and CDR2 is FQNEAQ in the germline V gene (reference sequence). With 6 bases removed from V and 3 bases from J, the gap between germline ends came to 12 bases. The CDR3 DNA is TGTGCCAGCAGACCGAACAGGGACAATCAGCCCCAGCATTTT. This sequence encodes CASRPNRDNQPQHF.

The rearrangement uses TRBV5-6 and TRBJ1-2; 11 bases are a match to TRBD1. The CDR3 totals 15 residues. The V gene end was trimmed by 2 bases and the J gene end by 4 bases; junction bases not matched to a gene: 4. Germline V gives CDR1 SGHDT, CDR2 YYEEEE. CDR3 in DNA: TGTGCCAGCAGCTTAGGGACAGGGGGAACCTATGGCTACACCTTC. It is translated as CASSLGTGGTYGYTF.

This rearrangement joins TRBV10-2 to TRBJ2-2; 15 bases line up with TRBD2. The CDR3 runs 17 residues. CDR1 and CDR2 from the germline V gene are WSHSY and SAAADI. V dropped 6 bases and J dropped 8; count of bases not matched to a gene: 10. The CDR3 sequence: CASRRTSGRASFGELFF. CDR3 in DNA: TGCGCCAGCAGGAGGACTAGCGGGAGGGCATCTTTTGGGGAGCTGTTTTTT.

The gene calls are TRBV6-7 and TRBJ1-5, with TRBD1 matching over 8 bases. TRBV6-7 is known as an ORF, though its function is uncertain. With V trimmed by 0 bases and J by 2 bases, 15 bases remained unmatched. The CDR3 contains 20 residues. The CDR3: CASSYSPGTGHKERNQPQHF. The CDR3 coding sequence is TGTGCCAGCAGTTACTCTCCCGGGACAGGACATAAAGAACGCAATCAGCCCCAGCATTTT.

This chain joins TRBV10-1 and TRBJ2-7; a possible D gene is TRBD2 (6 bases). Germline CDR1 WNHNN, CDR2 SYGVQD (reference sequence). The CDR3 is made up of 13 amino acids. Trimming left V 4 bases short and J 3 bases short, with 10 bases between. As DNA, the CDR3 is TGCGCCAGCAGTGCGGGGGACGGCTACGAGCAGTACTTC. Protein: CASSAGDGYEQYF.

The chain joins TRBV10-1 to TRBJ2-3; D perhaps matches TRBD2 (5 bases). Trimming stripped 3 bases from V and 0 bases from J, with 13 bases between. The CDR3 length is 16 residues. Germline lookup yields CDR1 WNHNN and CDR2 SYGVQD (reference sequence). The CDR3 nucleotides are TGCGCCAGCAGTGATCGAGGGAGTACTAGCACAGATACGCAGTATTTT. Its protein is CASSDRGSTSTDTQYF.

The chain is built from TRBV14 and TRBJ2-6; D unresolved. The CDR3 consists of 17 residues. Trimming shortened V by 0 bases and J by 0 bases, and 9 bases separated the two germline ends. Germline values: CDR1 SGHDN, CDR2 FVKESK. CDR3 protein: CASSQDLPVSGANVLTF. For the CDR3, the DNA is TGTGCCAGCAGCCAAGATCTGCCAGTCTCTGGGGCCAACGTCCTGACTTTC.

This clone came up once. The J gene is TRBJ2-3, the V gene TRBV30; 13 nucleotides line up with TRBD2. Trimming cost V 1 base and J 6 bases; bases outside gene matches: 7. CDR1 and CDR2 from the germline V gene are GTSNPN and SVGIG (reference sequence). This CDR3 is built from 16 residues. CDR3 sequence (DNA): TGTGCCTGGAGTGACGGGGGACTAGCGGGGTCGGATACGCAGTATTTT. The encoded protein is CAWSDGGLAGSDTQYF.

This chain uses TRBV7-8 with TRBJ2-1; 10 bases fit TRBD2. V lost 1 base and J lost 4; bases outside the gene matches: 7. The CDR3 covers 17 residues. The germline gives CDR1 SGHVS, CDR2 FQNEAQ. The CDR3 bases are TGTGCCAGCAGCTTAGGCCTAGCGGGAGTCGCTTACAATGAGCAGTTCTTC. Translation: CASSLGLAGVAYNEQFF.

This rearrangement joins TRBV11-3 to TRBJ1-1, with 12 bases identical to TRBD1. This CDR3 spans 20 amino acids. Germline V gives CDR1 SGHNT, CDR2 YENEEA. V trimming: 2 bases; J trimming: 6 bases; junction bases outside the gene matches: 19. CDR3 amino acids: CASSLHRNRDRGLGYAEAFF. In nucleotides, the CDR3 is TGTGCCAGCAGCTTACACAGAAACCGGGACAGGGGGCTCGGGTACGCTGAAGCTTTCTTT.

This clone came up a few times. The V call is TRBV6-6, the J call TRBJ2-2; D might be TRBD1 (5 bases). CDR3 length: 16 residues. V gave up 3 bases and J gave up 0 bases, with 11 bases separating them. The germline gives CDR1 MNHNY, CDR2 SVGAGI (reference sequence). This chain's CDR3 is CASSYPRTSNTGELFF. The CDR3 DNA follows: TGTGCCAGCAGTTATCCCCGGACATCGAACACCGGGGAGCTGTTTTTT.

The chain recombines TRBV27 with TRBJ2-3; 9 bases agree with TRBD1. V lost 6 bases, J lost 2 bases, and 9 bases stayed unmatched. The germline V gene encodes CDR1 MNHEY and CDR2 SMNVEV (reference sequence). This CDR3 has 16 residues. The CDR3 here is CASSLAGTGTTDTQYF. DNA for the CDR3: TGTGCCAGCAGCTTAGCCGGGACAGGGACCACAGATACGCAGTATTTT.

The gene calls are TRBV19 and TRBJ2-1; the D gene is possibly TRBD1 (6 bases). The CDR3 extends over 14 amino acids. Trimming took off 4 bases at V and 8 bases at J, with 15 bases between the two ends. The germline V gene has CDR1 LNHDA and CDR2 SQIVND (reference sequence). The CDR3 sequence: CASSKGFAGDEQFF. The CDR3 DNA sequence: TGTGCCAGTAGTAAAGGTTTCGCAGGGGATGAGCAGTTCTTC.

The chain joins TRBV11-3 to TRBJ2-3; 7 bases line up with TRBD1. The junction had 9 bases not matched to a gene; V was cut back by 3 bases and J by 0 bases. This CDR3 comprises 17 residues. Germline V gene lookup returns CDR1 SGHNT and CDR2 YENEEA. In DNA, the CDR3 is TGTGCCAGCAGCTTGGGGCGAGGGGGCGCTAGCACAGATACGCAGTATTTT. Protein sequence: CASSLGRGGASTDTQYF.

The V call is TRBV5-1, the J call TRBJ2-5; TRBD2 is a possible D gene (6 bases). The J call may be incorrect, as the DNA end agrees better with TRBJ2-7. Germline CDR1 reads SGHRS; CDR2 reads YFSETQ. This CDR3 comprises 14 residues. The chain's CDR3 is CASRSTRNSYEQYF. The DNA for the CDR3 is TGCGCCAGCAGATCGACTAGGAACTCCTACGAGCAGTACTTC.

The chain has TRBV7-8 and TRBJ2-3; 12 bases match TRBD2. Germline assignment: CDR1 SGHVS and CDR2 FQNEAQ. The CDR3 spans 13 residues. Trimming took 6 bases from V and 5 from J; bases not matched to a gene: 0. The CDR3 DNA is TGTGCCAGCAGGGGACTAGCGGGAGATACGCAGTATTTT. Residues: CASRGLAGDTQYF.

The chain combines TRBV18 with TRBJ2-3, with D hard to call. Deletions cut 3 bases from V and 0 bases from J, with 7 bases between. The CDR3 is made up of 14 amino acids. CDR1 KGHSH and CDR2 LQKENI come from the germline V gene. The DNA of the CDR3 is TGTGCCAGCTCACCGGCTGATAGCACAGATACGCAGTATTTT. It translates to CASSPADSTDTQYF. The full variable domain, in which reference TRBV18 and TRBJ2-3 provide the parts outside the CDR3, is NAGVMQNPRHLVRRRGQEARLRCSPMKGHSHVYWYRQLPEEGLKFMVYLQKENIIDESGMPKERFSAEFPKEGPSILRIQQVVRGDSAAYFCASSPADSTDTQYFGPGTRLTVL.

The chain combines TRBV10-2 with TRBJ1-6; 9 positions match TRBD1. Trimming took 6 bases from V and 10 from J; bases not matched to a gene: 7. Germline V gives CDR1 WSHSY, CDR2 SAAADI. This CDR3 contains 14 residues. For the CDR3, the DNA is TGCGCCAGCAGCGGGGACAGGGCAAAATCACCCCTCCACTTT. It translates to CASSGDRAKSPLHF.

The chain combines TRBV5-1 with TRBJ2-1; 14 bases map to TRBD2. The germline V gene has CDR1 SGHRS and CDR2 YFSETQ. The CDR3 length is 16 residues. The trim removed 3 bases at V and 7 bases at J, leaving 6 bases unmatched. CDR3 in DNA: TGCGCCAGCAGCTGGGGACTAGCGGGAGATGTAAATGAGCAGTTCTTC. Translation: CASSWGLAGDVNEQFF.

The chain couples TRBV6-5 to TRBJ2-7; D might be TRBD1 (5 bases). CDR1 and CDR2 (germline): MNHEY, SVGAGI. This CDR3 spans 13 amino acids. V was cut by 6 bases and J by 2 bases, with 11 bases left in between. CDR3 protein: CASSSDRAYEQYF. As DNA, the CDR3 is TGTGCCAGCAGCTCCGACAGAGCCTACGAGCAGTACTTC.

This rearrangement joins TRBV5-1 to TRBJ2-5; 8 bases match TRBD1. V was clipped by 5 bases and J by 2 bases; unmatched bases: 2. The CDR3 loop spans 13 amino acids. Germline loops: CDR1 SGHRS, CDR2 YFSETQ. Here the CDR3 DNA reads TGCGCCAGCAGTTGGACAGGGCAAGAGACCCAGTACTTC. Translation: CASSWTGQETQYF.

There are a few counts of this clone. The chain employs TRBV27 and TRBJ1-2, with 7 bases fitting TRBD1. Trimming took 2 bases from V and 6 from J; bases not matched to a gene: 12. The CDR3 length is 16 residues. Germline V gives CDR1 MNHEY, CDR2 SMNVEV (reference sequence). The CDR3 is CASSLRPEGGGDGYTF. In nucleotides, the CDR3 is TGTGCCAGCAGTTTACGGCCGGAAGGAGGGGGCGATGGCTACACCTTC.

There are a few counts of this clone. This chain connects TRBV27 to TRBJ2-1; 10 bases are a match to TRBD2. This CDR3 contains 16 residues. Germline V CDR1 and CDR2: MNHEY, SMNVEV (reference sequence). V was clipped by 5 bases and J by 5 bases; unmatched bases: 9. CDR3 in amino acids: CASSPPGLAFNNEQFF. CDR3 sequence (DNA): TGTGCCAGCAGTCCCCCGGGACTAGCGTTCAACAATGAGCAGTTCTTC.